These 20 T cell receptor beta chains came from one sample sequenced in a study of blood T cell repertoires in COVID-19 (dated by TCRdb to about 2020). Receptor libraries were prepared by the immunoSEQ multiplex PCR assay. Not all clones reach the TCRdb copy of this immuneACCESS table, which keeps in-frame sequences only. Checked studies attribute under half of the gap to unresolved V genes and leave the rest unexplained. The sample includes 300,000 to 400,000 clones, with about 82% observed a single time. The top ten clones comprise roughly 7% of the sample. Source material: peripheral blood. These receptors were collected from a human donor in a cohort sampled during active COVID-19.

The gene calls are TRBV7-8 and TRBJ1-2; 7 bases match TRBD1. V trimming: 6 bases; J trimming: 4 bases; junction bases outside the gene matches: 11. CDR3 length: 15 residues. Germline V gene data show CDR1 as SGHVS and CDR2 as FQNEAQ. This chain's CDR3 is CASSPDRVTLYGYTF. The CDR3 nucleotides read TGTGCCAGCAGTCCCGACAGGGTTACCCTCTATGGCTACACCTTC. Full variable domain (outside the CDR3, taken from reference TRBV7-8 and TRBJ1-2): GAGVSQSPRYKVAKRGQDVALRCDPISGHVSLFWYQQALGQGPEFLTYFQNEAQLDKSGLPSDRFFAERPEGSVSTLKIQRTQQEDSAVYLCASSPDRVTLYGYTFGSGTRLTVV.

The chain joins TRBV7-9 to TRBJ1-1; 8 nucleotides agree with TRBD1. This CDR3 contains 15 residues. V was pared by 4 bases and J by 4 bases, with 8 bases of the junction left unmatched. Per germline, CDR1 SEHNR and CDR2 FQNEAQ (reference sequence). Written as DNA, the CDR3 is TGTGCCAGCAGCTCCCCCCCCAGGGGGCTCACTGAAGCTTTCTTT. Its protein is CASSSPPRGLTEAFF.

This chain links TRBV6-1 with TRBJ1-4; 7 nucleotides agree with TRBD1. Germline CDR1 and CDR2: MNHNS and SASEGT. V shed 1 base and J 0 bases; nucleotides not matched to a gene: 8. There are 18 residues in the CDR3. CDR3 residues: CASSEGTGPYATNEKLFF. CDR3 coding DNA: TGTGCCAGCAGTGAAGGGACAGGACCCTATGCAACTAATGAAAAACTGTTTTTT.

The chain is built from TRBV29-1 and TRBJ2-3, with a weak D call TRBD1 (8 bases). The CDR3 consists of 17 residues. The V and J ends lost 0 bases and 4 bases respectively, with 20 bases between them. The germline gives CDR1 SQVTM, CDR2 ANQGSEA. The CDR3 sequence is CSVEDREDREVSDTQYF. The CDR3 DNA is TGCAGCGTTGAAGATCGGGAGGACAGGGAGGTTTCAGATACGCAGTATTTT.

The genes are TRBV24-1 and TRBJ2-1; TRBD2 matches 13 bases. With 4 bases clipped from V and 5 bases from J, the junction kept 4 bases outside the gene matches. The CDR3 consists of 16 residues. Per germline, CDR1 KGHDR and CDR2 SFDVKD. CDR3 bases: TGTGCCACCAGTGAACGCGGACTAGCGGGGGACAATGAGCAGTTCTTC. This gives the protein CATSERGLAGDNEQFF.

The gene calls are TRBV12-3 or TRBV12-4 and TRBJ2-2, with unresolved D. There are 11 residues in the CDR3. V was shortened by 3 bases and J by 9 bases, with 5 bases between the two germline ends. In DNA form, the CDR3 reads TGTGCCAGCAGTTTTATTCGGGAGCTGTTTTTT. Protein: CASSFIRELFF.

V gene TRBV6-5 combines with J gene TRBJ1-6, with 7 bases that match TRBD1. With 7 bases clipped from V and 14 bases from J, the junction kept 17 bases outside the gene matches. The germline gives CDR1 MNHEY, CDR2 SVGAGI. The CDR3 loop spans 15 amino acids. The CDR3 DNA reads TGTGCCAGCACATCCCGGTTCGGGCAGGGGGAATCCCTCCACTTT. This translates into CASTSRFGQGESLHF.

The rearrangement joins TRBV5-1 to TRBJ2-7, with 8 nucleotides matching TRBD2. Germline CDR1 is SGHRS and CDR2 is YFSETQ. V dropped 4 bases and J dropped 5; count of bases not matched to a gene: 14. This CDR3 region has 16 residues. This CDR3 reads CASSRGGSGVVHEQYF. The CDR3 nucleotides read TGCGCCAGCAGCCGGGGGGGATCAGGGGTCGTCCACGAGCAGTACTTC.

The chain links TRBV30 to TRBJ1-2; TRBD1 might be the D (5 bases). The CDR3 is made up of 12 amino acids. V dropped 5 bases and J dropped 7 bases, with 14 bases sitting between them. Germline V lookup: CDR1 GTSNPN, CDR2 SVGIG (reference sequence). Written as DNA, the CDR3 is TGTGCCTGGTGGGGCTTGAGTACTGGCTACACCTTC. Protein: CAWWGLSTGYTF.

The chain recombines TRBV2 with TRBJ2-5, with 7 bases matching TRBD2. The germline V gene has CDR1 SNHLY and CDR2 FYNNEI. The J segment lost 4 bases and the V segment lost 8 bases, leaving 7 bases of the junction unmatched. The CDR3 has 13 residues. CDR3 sequence: CASREAALETQYF. The DNA for the CDR3 is TGTGCCAGCCGGGAGGCAGCTTTAGAGACCCAGTACTTC.

For the CDR3, the DNA is TGTGCCAGCTCACCACCGACAGTCGCGAACACCGGGGAGCTGTTTTTT. Its translation: CASSPPTVANTGELFF. This rearrangement joins TRBV18 to TRBJ2-2, with a possible D match to TRBD1 (5 bases). Germline CDR1 and CDR2: KGHSH and LQKENI. The CDR3 spans 16 residues. Trimming took 0 bases from V and 0 from J, leaving 8 bases between them.

This rearrangement joins TRBV12-3 or TRBV12-4 to TRBJ2-4; D perhaps matches TRBD1 (6 bases). The CDR3 is 12 amino acids. V lost 6 bases to trimming and J lost 6 bases, with 9 bases between them. CDR3 sequence reads: CASRDSTNIQYF. In DNA, the CDR3 is TGTGCCAGCAGGGACAGTACAAACATTCAGTACTTC.

The chain recombines TRBV3-1 (or the pseudogene TRBV3-2) with TRBJ2-3, with D tentatively TRBD2 (5 bases). This CDR3 is built from 18 residues. Trimming shortened V by 0 bases and J by 1 base, and 17 bases separated the two germline ends. Germline V gene data show CDR1 as LGHDT and CDR2 as YNNKEL (reference sequence). In DNA form, the CDR3 reads TGTGCCAGCAGCCAAGATAGGAGGACCTCAGGCGGCACAGATACGCAGTATTTT. This sequence encodes CASSQDRRTSGGTDTQYF.

The J gene is TRBJ1-4, the V gene TRBV3-1 (or the pseudogene TRBV3-2); D may be TRBD1 (6 bases). Germline values: CDR1 LGHDT, CDR2 YNNKEL (reference sequence). The CDR3 is 14 amino acids. Trimming removed 6 bases at V and 1 base at J, with 9 bases between. CDR3 loop: CASSLQGTNEKLFF. CDR3 coding DNA: TGTGCCAGCAGTCTACAGGGAACTAATGAAAAACTGTTTTTT.

This chain joins TRBV19 and TRBJ2-1; D unresolved. From germline, CDR1 is LNHDA and CDR2 SQIVND (reference sequence). The CDR3 runs 11 residues. Trimming took off 5 bases at V and 4 bases at J, with 3 bases between the two ends. The CDR3 protein is CASSYYNEQFF. CDR3 nucleotides: TGTGCCAGTAGTTATTACAATGAGCAGTTCTTC.

Remarks on this clone: The same CDR3 also results from other DNA sequences found in this sample. The V call is TRBV5-1, the J call TRBJ1-1; a weak D match, TRBD1 (6 bases). V shed 1 base and J shed 0 bases, with 7 bases lying between them. The CDR3 spans 14 residues. Germline V CDR1 and CDR2: SGHRS, YFSETQ. As DNA, the CDR3 is TGCGCCAGCAGCTTGACAGGGTTGAACACTGAAGCTTTCTTT. Its protein product is CASSLTGLNTEAFF. Complete variable domain (other parts from reference TRBV5-1 and TRBJ1-1): KAGVTQTPRYLIKTRGQQVTLSCSPISGHRSVSWYQQTPGQGLQFLFEYFSETQRNKGNFPGRFSGRQFSNSRSEMNVSTLELGDSALYLCASSLTGLNTEAFFGQGTRLTVV.

The chain combines TRBV5-8 with TRBJ2-5; tentative D call: TRBD2 (5 bases). The CDR3 contains 14 residues. CDR1 and CDR2 from the germline V gene are SGHTS and YDEGEE. The V end was cut by 3 bases, the J end by 2 bases, with 11 bases between. The chain's CDR3 is CASSSLGGQETQYF. The CDR3 DNA reads as TGTGCCAGCAGCTCTCTCGGAGGTCAAGAGACCCAGTACTTC.

The V gene is TRBV28, the J gene TRBJ2-2; a possible D gene is TRBD2 (6 bases). Trimming removed 8 bases from V and 6 bases from J, with 16 bases in between. The length of the CDR3 is 14 residues. Germline CDR1 MDHEN, CDR2 SYDVKM. In nucleotides, the CDR3 is TGTGCCAGCGCCCGAAGGCGGGATGCCGGGGAGCTGTTTTTT. This translates into CASARRRDAGELFF.

CDR3 coding DNA: TGCGCCAGCAGCCCCGGACTAGCGGGGGTCAACGAGCAGTACTTC. It yields the protein CASSPGLAGVNEQYF. The gene calls are TRBV5-1 and TRBJ2-7, with TRBD2 identical over 13 bases. Germline CDR1 SGHRS, CDR2 YFSETQ. V was clipped by 4 bases and J by 5 bases; unmatched bases: 6. This CDR3 is built from 15 residues.

The rearrangement uses TRBV20-1 and TRBJ2-3; 9 positions match TRBD2. CDR3 length: 15 residues. Per the germline V gene, CDR1 is DFQATT and CDR2 is SNEGSKA (reference sequence). The V gene end was trimmed by 3 bases and the J gene end by 4 bases; junction bases not matched to a gene: 8. In nucleotides, the CDR3 is TGCAGTGCTAGTTGGTCTAGCGGGGTACCAGATACGCAGTATTTT. Its protein product is CSASWSSGVPDTQYF.